The next 15 T cell receptor beta chains were all read from a single sample in a study of blood T cell repertoires in COVID-19. Only in-frame clones appear in the TCRdb table, and some are missing; sequencing was by immunoSEQ multiplex PCR. The data show 100,000 or so clones, nearly 90% seen once. The sample was peripheral blood. All receptors come from a woman aged 55-70 years with acute or convalescent COVID-19.

The V call is TRBV6-6, the J call TRBJ2-1, with 7 bases identical to TRBD2. The CDR3 has 18 amino acids. The germline V gene encodes CDR1 MNHNY and CDR2 SVGAGI (reference sequence). J gave up 8 bases and V 5 bases, and 21 bases lay outside the gene matches. CDR3 sequence (DNA): TGTGCCAGCAGTCGCGGATCTACCGGGACTAAATACATCGATGAGCAGTTCTTC. This encodes CASSRGSTGTKYIDEQFF.

The chain has TRBV3-1 (or the pseudogene TRBV3-2) and TRBJ1-2; TRBD1 agrees at 11 bases. Germline loops: CDR1 LGHDT, CDR2 YNNKEL (reference sequence). J lost 4 bases, V lost 3 bases, and 4 bases had no gene match. The CDR3 has 15 amino acids. DNA for the CDR3: TGTGCCAGCAGCCAGAGGACAGGGGGCGGCTATGGCTACACCTTC. Encoded protein: CASSQRTGGGYGYTF.

This clone was seen only once. The CDR3 DNA is TGTGCCAGCTCTCCTTTATGGAACACTGAAGCTTTCTTT. This codes for CASSPLWNTEAFF. The rearrangement joins TRBV2 to TRBJ1-1; unclear D gene. The CDR3 extends over 13 amino acids. The germline gives CDR1 SNHLY, CDR2 FYNNEI. V shed 8 bases and J shed 1 base, with 11 bases lying between them.

The V gene is TRBV2, the J gene TRBJ1-5; 8 positions agree with TRBD1. Germline trimming cut 6 bases from V and 6 bases from J; bases unmatched to any gene: 7. The CDR3 runs to 14 residues. CDR1 is SNHLY and CDR2 is FYNNEI in the germline V gene. The CDR3: CASSIRGHGQPQHF. Written as DNA, the CDR3 is TGTGCCAGCAGCATCAGGGGGCACGGTCAGCCCCAGCATTTT.

The genes are TRBV5-8 and TRBJ2-1, with TRBD1 matching 10 bases. V gave up 0 bases and J gave up 6 bases; unmatched junction bases: 9. CDR3 length equals 17 residues. Germline CDR1 SGHTS, CDR2 YDEGEE. The CDR3 DNA follows: TGTGCCAGCAGCTTGGAGGGGGGACAGGGGACGTCCAATGAGCAGTTCTTC. This encodes CASSLEGGQGTSNEQFF.

The chain carries TRBV2 and TRBJ2-3; TRBD2 is a possible D gene (6 bases). This CDR3 spans 13 amino acids. Germline CDR1 reads SNHLY; CDR2 reads FYNNEI. The ends were cut back, 4 bases at V and 6 bases at J, with 11 bases in the middle. The CDR3 is CASSVGGSDTQYF. CDR3 nucleotides: TGTGCCAGCAGTGTCGGAGGGTCCGATACGCAGTATTTT.

V is TRBV19 and J is TRBJ2-2; D ambiguous. The CDR3 has 14 amino acids. Germline assignment: CDR1 LNHDA and CDR2 SQIVND (reference sequence). V dropped 1 base and J dropped 1 base, with 4 bases sitting between them. CDR3 residues: CASSIALNTGELFF. The CDR3 DNA reads as TGTGCCAGTAGTATAGCACTGAACACCGGGGAGCTGTTTTTT.

This chain joins TRBV5-1 and TRBJ1-2, with TRBD1 matching 10 bases. CDR3 length: 14 residues. The V gene's germline CDR1 is SGHRS and CDR2 YFSETQ. J was trimmed by 8 bases and V by 5 bases; bases with no gene match: 9. The CDR3 protein is CASRGSTGGSGYTF. The CDR3 coding sequence is TGCGCCAGCAGAGGGTCGACAGGGGGCTCAGGCTACACCTTC.

This chain links TRBV27 with TRBJ1-1; D unresolved. In germline, CDR1 is MNHEY, CDR2 SMNVEV (reference sequence). V was pared by 2 bases and J by 1 base, with 17 bases between. The CDR3 totals 17 residues. This CDR3 reads CASSLGRGRVENTEAFF. As DNA, the CDR3 is TGTGCCAGCAGTTTAGGGAGAGGACGGGTAGAGAACACTGAAGCTTTCTTT.

The V gene is TRBV6-5, the J gene TRBJ1-2; D not certain. Germline CDR1 reads MNHEY; CDR2 reads SVGAGI. This CDR3 region has 12 residues. The germline V and J ends were trimmed by 6 bases and 2 bases, with 7 bases remaining between them. CDR3 nucleotide sequence: TGTGCCAGCAGCCGGCGGAACTATGGCTACACCTTC. This sequence encodes CASSRRNYGYTF.

For this clone: At one boundary the junction diverges from the germline segment, which might be a read error. The chain is built from TRBV18 and TRBJ1-3; 7 bases are a match to TRBD1. Per germline, CDR1 KGHSH and CDR2 LQKENI. The CDR3 length is 15 residues. This chain's CDR3 is CASSPGTDTGNTIYF. The CDR3 DNA is TGTGCCAGCTCACCCGGGACAGATACTGGGAACACCATATATTTT.

The genes are TRBV30 and TRBJ1-1, with D possibly being TRBD1 (6 bases). V lost 3 bases, J lost 1 base, and 6 bases lay in between. The CDR3 consists of 12 residues. Per germline, CDR1 GTSNPN and CDR2 SVGIG (reference sequence). The CDR3 bases are TGTGCCTGGAGGGGACAGAACACTGAAGCTTTCTTT. Amino acid sequence: CAWRGQNTEAFF.

The chain employs TRBV6-6 and TRBJ1-5; D not resolved. The CDR3 spans 12 residues. In germline, CDR1 is MNHNY, CDR2 SVGAGI (reference sequence). Trimming removed 9 bases from V and 5 bases from J, with 11 bases in between. The CDR3 DNA is TGTGCCAGTTCCGGCGCGGATCAGCCCCAGCATTTT. Translating gives CASSGADQPQHF.

This clone has a handful of counts. The CDR3 nucleotides are TGTGCCAGTAGTTCAGACAGAGACAATCAGCCCCAGCATTTT. Translation: CASSSDRDNQPQHF. The V and J genes are TRBV19 and TRBJ1-5; perhaps TRBD1 as D (5 bases). The CDR3 is made up of 14 amino acids. Trimming took 5 bases from V and 3 from J, leaving 11 bases between them. The germline V gene has CDR1 LNHDA and CDR2 SQIVND (reference sequence).

The chain links TRBV9 to TRBJ2-1; TRBD2 agrees at 13 bases. CDR3 size: 17 residues. Unmatched junction bases numbered 8, after V lost 4 bases and J lost 4 bases. The germline gives CDR1 SGDLS, CDR2 YYNGEE. This CDR3 reads CASSFRLAGGRYNEQFF. The CDR3 DNA is TGTGCCAGCAGCTTCAGACTAGCGGGAGGAAGGTACAATGAGCAGTTCTTC.